These 22 T cell receptor beta chains were all obtained from the same sample, sequenced in a study of graft-versus-host responses after intestinal transplantation. Here immunoSEQ multiplex PCR was the method, and the copy in TCRdb shows in-frame clones only, minus some. The data hold some 92,000 clones, with roughly 92% observed a single time. These TCRs' antigens remain unknown. This specimen consisted of unstimulated CD4+ T cells sorted from spleen or lymph node cells, obtained before intestinal transplant. The receptors originated from a human donor who received an intestinal transplant.

The genes are TRBV28 and TRBJ1-3; D gene unclear. This CDR3 comprises 14 residues. Trimming took off 2 bases at V and 1 base at J, with 6 bases between the two ends. CDR1 is MDHEN, CDR2 SYDVKM, per germline. The CDR3 loop is CASSLGPSGNTIYF. CDR3 bases: TGTGCCAGCAGTTTAGGACCTTCTGGAAACACCATATATTTT.

The rearrangement uses TRBV30 and TRBJ2-1; no clear D. Trimming cost V 2 bases and J 9 bases, with 11 bases left between them. CDR3 length: 12 residues. The germline V gene encodes CDR1 GTSNPN and CDR2 SVGIG (reference sequence). CDR3 sequence reads: CAWSPSGLEQFF. The CDR3 bases are TGTGCCTGGAGTCCCTCCGGCCTTGAGCAGTTCTTC.

The chain carries TRBV5-1 and TRBJ1-3; possible D gene TRBD1, 5 bases. This CDR3 is built from 17 residues. V was shortened by 0 bases and J by 0 bases, with 13 bases between the two germline ends. Germline CDR1 and CDR2: SGHRS and YFSETQ. CDR3 loop: CASSLAGLDTSGNTIYF. The CDR3 nucleotides are TGCGCCAGCAGCTTGGCCGGGTTGGACACCTCTGGAAACACCATATATTTT.

CDR3 residues: CASSGRTTGELFF. As DNA, the CDR3 is TGTGCCAGCAGCGGGAGGACGACCGGGGAGCTGTTTTTT. V usage is TRBV19 and J usage is TRBJ2-2; 9 nucleotides line up with TRBD2. CDR1 and CDR2 from the germline V gene are LNHDA and SQIVND (reference sequence). Trimming removed 9 bases from V and 5 bases from J; junction bases left unmatched: 4. There are 13 residues in the CDR3.

DNA for the CDR3: TGTGCCAGCAGCCAGACTAGCGGGAACTACGAGCAGTACTTC. It is translated as CASSQTSGNYEQYF. The V call is TRBV4-2, the J call TRBJ2-7; 11 bases map to TRBD2. J gave up 3 bases and V 3 bases, and 1 base lay outside the gene matches. This CDR3 comprises 14 residues. Germline V gene lookup returns CDR1 LGHNA and CDR2 YNFKEQ.

CDR3 sequence reads: CAWSVRGNEQYF. The CDR3 coding sequence is TGTGCCTGGAGTGTACGCGGGAACGAGCAGTACTTC. The chain has TRBV30 and TRBJ2-7, with a possible D match to TRBD2 (6 bases). The CDR3 covers 12 residues. Trimming pared 0 bases from V and 5 bases from J, leaving 8 bases between. CDR1 is GTSNPN, CDR2 SVGIG, per germline (reference sequence).

This chain joins TRBV6-5 and TRBJ1-2; 9 bases agree with TRBD1. J was trimmed by 4 bases and V by 2 bases; bases with no gene match: 5. CDR3 size: 15 residues. Germline V lookup: CDR1 MNHEY, CDR2 SVGAGI. The CDR3: CASSYAGTGLYGYTF. As DNA, the CDR3 is TGTGCCAGCAGTTACGCCGGGACAGGGCTCTATGGCTACACCTTC.

The chain carries TRBV29-1 and TRBJ1-2; D perhaps matches TRBD1 (6 bases). Per the germline V gene, CDR1 is SQVTM and CDR2 is ANQGSEA. The V and J ends lost 5 bases and 8 bases respectively, with 15 bases between them. This CDR3 has 12 residues. The CDR3 DNA is TGCAGCGTTTACGACAGGCAGGAAGGCTACACCTTC. Translation gives CSVYDRQEGYTF.

This sequence joins TRBV6-5 and TRBJ2-7, with TRBD1 matching over 7 bases. There are 14 residues in the CDR3. Per the germline V gene, CDR1 is MNHEY and CDR2 is SVGAGI. V dropped 5 bases and J dropped 3; count of bases not matched to a gene: 7. CDR3 DNA sequence: TGTGCCAGCAGTCACTGGGACAGCCTCTACGAGCAGTACTTC. Translated: CASSHWDSLYEQYF.

This clone was found once. The chain recombines TRBV5-1 with TRBJ1-2, with 9 bases matching TRBD1. The CDR3 totals 13 residues. Germline loops: CDR1 SGHRS, CDR2 YFSETQ. With V trimmed by 2 bases and J by 6 bases, 2 bases remained unmatched. DNA of the CDR3: TGCGCCAGCAGCTTTGGGACAGGGAATGGCTACACCTTC. Encoded protein: CASSFGTGNGYTF.

The V gene is TRBV6-5, the J gene TRBJ2-2; D possibly matches TRBD1 or TRBD2 (5 bases each). The CDR3 is 15 residues long. V was cut by 6 bases and J by 0 bases, with 11 bases left in between. Germline V lookup: CDR1 MNHEY, CDR2 SVGAGI. The CDR3 nucleotides read TGTGCCAGCAGCCGGGACCGTGCGAACACCGGGGAGCTGTTTTTT. This encodes CASSRDRANTGELFF.

This clone has a single count. The V gene is TRBV9, the J gene TRBJ2-7; 7 nucleotides align to TRBD1. Germline V gene lookup returns CDR1 SGDLS and CDR2 YYNGEE. The V and J ends lost 4 bases and 0 bases, in that order; junction bases with no gene match: 7. CDR3 length equals 15 residues. The CDR3, as DNA: TGTGCCAGCAGCCCCCGGACAGGCCGCTCCTACGAGCAGTACTTC. This gives the protein CASSPRTGRSYEQYF. The whole variable domain, filled in from reference TRBV9 and TRBJ2-7, reads DSGVTQTPKHLITATGQRVTLRCSPRSGDLSVYWYQQSLDQGLQFLIQYYNGEERAKGNILERFSAQQFPDLHSELNLSSLELGDSALYFCASSPRTGRSYEQYFGPGTRLTVT.

The CDR3 nucleotides read TGTGCCAGCAGTGTCCGGCGCGGAGGGGCCAGCACAGATACGCAGTATTTT. This encodes CASSVRRGGASTDTQYF. This chain connects TRBV6-1 to TRBJ2-3; TRBD2 is a possible D gene (6 bases). CDR3 length: 17 amino acids. The germline V and J ends were trimmed by 4 bases and 0 bases, with 17 bases remaining between them. Germline values: CDR1 MNHNS, CDR2 SASEGT.

The chain has TRBV5-1 and TRBJ2-2, with 10 positions matching TRBD2. J was trimmed by 1 base and V by 4 bases; bases with no gene match: 4. The CDR3 runs 16 residues. Germline V lookup: CDR1 SGHRS, CDR2 YFSETQ. CDR3 sequence reads: CASSLAGVGNTGELFF. CDR3 in DNA: TGCGCCAGCAGCCTAGCGGGAGTCGGGAACACCGGGGAGCTGTTTTTT.

The J gene is TRBJ2-1, the V gene TRBV7-3; D is unresolved. The CDR3 has 12 amino acids. The germline V gene encodes CDR1 SGHTA and CDR2 FQGTGA. The ends were cut back, 5 bases at V and 9 bases at J, with 11 bases in the middle. CDR3 DNA: TGTGCCAGCAGCCACGTCGAGCGTGAGCAGTTCTTC. Its protein is CASSHVEREQFF.

V gene TRBV2 combines with J gene TRBJ1-1, with TRBD1 as a possible D gene (6 bases). Germline CDR1 SNHLY, CDR2 FYNNEI. The CDR3 loop spans 14 amino acids. V lost 5 bases, J lost 3 bases, and 13 bases lay in between. The CDR3 here is CASSREQGYTEAFF. CDR3 coding DNA: TGTGCCAGCAGTCGAGAACAGGGATACACTGAAGCTTTCTTT.

This clone was found a few times. This chain joins TRBV6-1 and TRBJ1-2; D ambiguous. V was trimmed by 3 bases and J by 4 bases, leaving 12 bases between them. This CDR3 region has 14 residues. Looked up from germline, CDR1 is MNHNS and CDR2 is SASEGT. CDR3 region: CASSDPRTAYGYTF. Here the CDR3 DNA reads TGTGCCAGCAGTGATCCCCGGACGGCCTATGGCTACACCTTC.

This rearrangement joins TRBV7-9 to TRBJ2-6; D not resolved. The CDR3 extends over 13 amino acids. Germline-derived CDR1 and CDR2 are SEHNR and FQNEAQ (reference sequence). V lost 5 bases and J 0 bases, leaving 2 bases between the germline ends. The CDR3 region has the DNA TGTGCCAGCAGCAACTCTGGGGCCAACGTCCTGACTTTC. It translates to CASSNSGANVLTF.

This chain connects TRBV19 to TRBJ2-3; 9 bases agree with TRBD2. Germline CDR1 is LNHDA and CDR2 is SQIVND (reference sequence). The CDR3 contains 17 residues. J lost 3 bases, V lost 5 bases, and 12 bases had no gene match. CDR3 loop: CASSLHLAGGPTDTQYF. In nucleotides, the CDR3 is TGTGCCAGTAGTCTCCACTTGGCGGGAGGGCCGACAGATACGCAGTATTTT. Looking up the rest from reference TRBV19 and TRBJ2-3 gives the full variable domain: DGGITQSPKYLFRKEGQNVTLSCEQNLNHDAMYWYRQDPGQGLRLIYYSQIVNDFQKGDIAEGYSVSREKKESFPLTVTSAQKNPTAFYLCASSLHLAGGPTDTQYFGPGTRLTVL.

The chain uses TRBV5-1 and TRBJ1-4; 10 bases are a match to TRBD1. CDR3 length: 15 amino acids. After removal of 4 bases from V and 7 bases from J, the junction contained 7 bases not matched to a gene. Germline assignment: CDR1 SGHRS and CDR2 YFSETQ. The DNA of the CDR3 is TGCGCCAGCAGCCCGGCGGGGACAGGGGTTGAAAAACTGTTTTTT. Protein sequence: CASSPAGTGVEKLFF.

The V call is TRBV28, the J call TRBJ1-1; weak D call: TRBD1 (6 bases). V was cut by 0 bases and J by 4 bases, with 21 bases left in between. The CDR3 spans 18 residues. Germline values: CDR1 MDHEN, CDR2 SYDVKM. The CDR3 sequence is CASSLWPAGAIRGTEAFF. DNA for the CDR3: TGTGCCAGCAGTTTATGGCCGGCGGGGGCAATACGGGGCACTGAAGCTTTCTTT.

The rearrangement joins TRBV5-1 to TRBJ2-2, with a weak D call TRBD2 (5 bases). Germline values: CDR1 SGHRS, CDR2 YFSETQ. The ends were cut back, 3 bases at V and 4 bases at J, with 25 bases in the middle. This CDR3 contains 19 residues. The CDR3 region is CASSSGRRVKNTSTGELFF. CDR3 DNA: TGCGCCAGCAGCTCGGGCCGAAGGGTCAAAAATACTAGCACCGGGGAGCTGTTTTTT.